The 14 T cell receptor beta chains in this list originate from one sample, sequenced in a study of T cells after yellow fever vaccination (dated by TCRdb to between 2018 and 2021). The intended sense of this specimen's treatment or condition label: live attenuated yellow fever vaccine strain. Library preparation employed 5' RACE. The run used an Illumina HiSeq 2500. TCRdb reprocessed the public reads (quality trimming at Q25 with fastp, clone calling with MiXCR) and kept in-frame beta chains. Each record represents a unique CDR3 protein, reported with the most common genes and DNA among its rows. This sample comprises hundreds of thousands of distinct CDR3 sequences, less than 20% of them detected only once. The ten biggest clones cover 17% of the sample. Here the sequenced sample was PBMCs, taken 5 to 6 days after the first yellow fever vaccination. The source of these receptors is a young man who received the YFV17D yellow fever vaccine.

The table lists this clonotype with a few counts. CDR3 in amino acids: CASSLRDRGPQHF. In nucleotides, the CDR3 is TGTGCCAGCAGCTTAAGGGACAGGGGACCCCAGCATTTT. This chain links TRBV7-2 with TRBJ1-5, with TRBD1 matching over 10 bases. The CDR3 totals 13 residues. Per the germline V gene, CDR1 is SGHTA and CDR2 is FQGNSA. V shed 2 bases, J shed 10 bases, and the junction held 2 bases outside the gene matches. Combining the CDR3 with reference TRBV7-2 and TRBJ1-5 gives the whole variable domain GAGVSQSPSNKVTEKGKDVELRCDPISGHTALYWYRQSLGQGLEFLIYFQGNSAPDKSGLPSDRFSAERTGGSVSTLTIQRTQQEDSAVYLCASSLRDRGPQHFGDGTRLSIL.

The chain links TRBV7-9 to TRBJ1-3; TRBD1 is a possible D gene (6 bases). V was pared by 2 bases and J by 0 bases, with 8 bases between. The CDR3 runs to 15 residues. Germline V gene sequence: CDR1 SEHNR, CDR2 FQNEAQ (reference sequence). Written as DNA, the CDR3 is TGTGCCAGCAGCTTAAAGGGGGGCTCTGGAAACACCATATATTTT. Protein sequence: CASSLKGGSGNTIYF.

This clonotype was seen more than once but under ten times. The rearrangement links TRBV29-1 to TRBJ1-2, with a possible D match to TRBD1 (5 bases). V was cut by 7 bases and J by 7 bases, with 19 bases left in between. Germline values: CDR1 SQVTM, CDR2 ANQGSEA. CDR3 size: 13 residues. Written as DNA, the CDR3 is TGCAGCGCTGTGGGGGGGGGTCCCCCTGGCTACACCTTC. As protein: CSAVGGGPPGYTF. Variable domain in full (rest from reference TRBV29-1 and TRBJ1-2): SAVISQKPSRDICQRGTSLTIQCQVDSQVTMMFWYRQQPGQSLTLIATANQGSEATYESGFVIDKFPISRPNLTFSTLTVSNMSPEDSSIYLCSAVGGGPPGYTFGSGTRLTVV.

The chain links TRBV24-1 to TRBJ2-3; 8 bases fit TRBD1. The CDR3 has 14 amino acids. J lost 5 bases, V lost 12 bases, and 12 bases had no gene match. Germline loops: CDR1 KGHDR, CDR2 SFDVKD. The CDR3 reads CASAGGPNLDTQYF. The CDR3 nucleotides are TGTGCCTCCGCAGGGGGCCCGAACCTAGATACGCAGTATTTT.

The CDR3 here is CASSVGDRGEQYF. The DNA of the CDR3 is TGTGCCAGCAGTGTGGGCGACAGGGGAGAGCAGTACTTC. The V call is TRBV7-3, the J call TRBJ2-7, with TRBD1 matching over 8 bases. J lost 7 bases, V lost 6 bases, and 8 bases had no gene match. The CDR3 contains 13 residues. The germline V gene encodes CDR1 SGHTA and CDR2 FQGTGA.

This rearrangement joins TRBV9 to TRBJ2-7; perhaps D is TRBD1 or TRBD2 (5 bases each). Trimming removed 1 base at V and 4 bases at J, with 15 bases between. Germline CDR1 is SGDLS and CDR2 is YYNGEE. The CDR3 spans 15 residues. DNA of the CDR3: TGTGCCAGCAGCGTAACCGGGACCTCGGGATACGAGCAGTACTTC. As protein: CASSVTGTSGYEQYF.

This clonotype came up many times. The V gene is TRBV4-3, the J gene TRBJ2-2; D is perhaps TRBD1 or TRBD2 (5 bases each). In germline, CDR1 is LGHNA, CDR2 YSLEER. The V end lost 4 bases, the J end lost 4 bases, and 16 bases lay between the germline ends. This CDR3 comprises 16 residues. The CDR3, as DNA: TGCGCCAGCAGCCCCCGCCGCCCGAGGGGCACCGGGGAGCTGTTTTTT. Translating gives CASSPRRPRGTGELFF.

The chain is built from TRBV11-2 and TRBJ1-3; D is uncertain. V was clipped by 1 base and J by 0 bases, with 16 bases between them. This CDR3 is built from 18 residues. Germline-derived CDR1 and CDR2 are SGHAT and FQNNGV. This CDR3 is CASSLVPPSGISGNTIYF. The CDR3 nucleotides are TGTGCCAGCAGCTTAGTACCCCCTTCGGGCATCTCTGGAAACACCATATATTTT.

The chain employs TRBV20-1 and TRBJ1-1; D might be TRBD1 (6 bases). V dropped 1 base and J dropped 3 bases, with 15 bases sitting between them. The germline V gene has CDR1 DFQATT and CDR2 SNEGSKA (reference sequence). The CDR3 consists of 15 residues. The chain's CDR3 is CSARGGPPRDTEAFF. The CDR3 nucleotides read TGCAGTGCTAGAGGGGGGCCCCCGAGGGACACTGAAGCTTTCTTT.

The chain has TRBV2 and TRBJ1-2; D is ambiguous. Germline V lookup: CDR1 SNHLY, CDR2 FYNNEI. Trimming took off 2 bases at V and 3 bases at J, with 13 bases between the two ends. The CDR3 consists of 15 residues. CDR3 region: CASSEKLVGDYGYTF. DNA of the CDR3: TGTGCCAGCAGTGAAAAACTCGTCGGGGACTATGGCTACACCTTC.

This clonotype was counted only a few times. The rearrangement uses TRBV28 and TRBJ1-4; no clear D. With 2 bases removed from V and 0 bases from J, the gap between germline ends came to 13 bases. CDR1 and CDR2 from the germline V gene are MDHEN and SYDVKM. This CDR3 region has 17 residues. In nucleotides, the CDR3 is TGTGCCAGCAGTTTAGGTGTGGGGTCTGCAACTAATGAAAAACTGTTTTTT. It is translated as CASSLGVGSATNEKLFF.

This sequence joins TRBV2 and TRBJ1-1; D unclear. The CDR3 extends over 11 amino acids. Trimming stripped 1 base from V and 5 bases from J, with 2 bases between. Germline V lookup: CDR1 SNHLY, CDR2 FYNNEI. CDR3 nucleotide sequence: TGTGCCAGCAGTGAAGATACTGAAGCTTTCTTT. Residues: CASSEDTEAFF.

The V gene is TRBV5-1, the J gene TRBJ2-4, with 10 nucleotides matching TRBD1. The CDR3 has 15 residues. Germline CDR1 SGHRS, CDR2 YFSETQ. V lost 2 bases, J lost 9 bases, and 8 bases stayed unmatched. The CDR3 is CASSFSGQGDSIQYF. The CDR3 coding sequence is TGCGCCAGCAGCTTCAGTGGACAGGGGGATAGCATTCAGTACTTC.

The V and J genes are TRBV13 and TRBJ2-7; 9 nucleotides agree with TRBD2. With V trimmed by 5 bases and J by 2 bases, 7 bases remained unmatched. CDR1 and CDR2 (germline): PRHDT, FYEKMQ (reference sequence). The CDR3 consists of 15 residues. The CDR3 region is CASSRLAALPYEQYV. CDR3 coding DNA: TGTGCCAGCAGCCGACTAGCGGCCCTACCCTACGAGCAGTACGTC.